This is a list of T cell receptor beta chains from one sample in a study of early T cells in non-severe SARS-CoV-2 infection. In TCRdb, the 5' RACE reads were re-called with MiXCR into one record per CDR3 protein. The table lists about 64,000 distinct CDR3 sequences, 10% to 15% of them singletons. The material sequenced was whole blood, taken at baseline. The receptor set was obtained from an adult who was a healthcare worker with PCR-confirmed SARS-CoV-2 infection or an uninfected control (not recorded which). The CDR3 runs from the conserved cysteine through the conserved F or W. D genes are given only for firm matches. Rows may omit the clone size; those that give it use once, few, many or a size class.

J gene	D gene	clone size	V gene	CDR3 DNA	CDR3 protein
TRBJ1-1	.	.	TRBV6-5	TGTGCCAGCAGCCAGGACGGCCCGAACACTGAAGCTTTCTTT	CASSQDGPNTEAFF
TRBJ2-3	.	.	TRBV7-6	TGTGCCAGCAGCCCCCCAGATACAGATACGCAGTATTTT	CASSPPDTDTQYF
TRBJ2-5	TRBD1	many	TRBV29-1	TGCAGCGTATATCCACAGGGGTGGTTCGAGACCCAGTACTTC	CSVYPQGWFETQYF
TRBJ2-3	.	many	TRBV15	TGTGCCACCAGCAGAGATCTCGGAGTCTTCACAGATACGCAGTATTTT	CATSRDLGVFTDTQYF
TRBJ2-7	.	many	TRBV24-1	TGTGCCACCAGTGACGCCCGAGACCTCTACTCCTACGAGCAGTACTTC	CATSDARDLYSYEQYF
TRBJ2-1	TRBD2	many	TRBV29-1	TGCAGTATGGGGGGGAGTCGTGAGCAGTTCTTC	CSMGGSREQFF
TRBJ1-3	.	many	TRBV30	TGTGCCTGGAGTGAGAATATGAGGGGGTCTGGAAACACCATATATTTT	CAWSENMRGSGNTIYF
TRBJ1-1	.	.	TRBV25-1	TGTGCCAGCAGTGGGGGGACACGGGCTTTCTTT	CASSGGTRAFF
TRBJ2-3	.	.	TRBV7-9	TGTGCCAGCAGCTTAGCGGGCCCGACAGATACGCAGTATTTT	CASSLAGPTDTQYF
TRBJ2-1	.	.	TRBV2	TGTGCCAGCAATGAGATCTCCTACAATGAGCAGTTCTTC	CASNEISYNEQFF
TRBJ2-2	TRBD1	few	TRBV29-1	TGCAGCGTCGGTCCCGGGACAGACACCGGGGAGCTGTTTTTT	CSVGPGTDTGELFF
TRBJ2-7	.	few	TRBV7-9	TGTGCCAGCAGCTCAGGCGATAGGGAGCAGTACTTC	CASSSGDREQYF
TRBJ2-1	.	few	TRBV4-2	TGTGCCAGCAGCCAAGATTTACTATCTTACAATGAGCAGTTCTTC	CASSQDLLSYNEQFF
TRBJ2-7	.	many	TRBV20-1	TGCAGTGCTAGAGATCAGGGGCTAAGGGTTAACGAGCAGTACTTC	CSARDQGLRVNEQYF
TRBJ1-5	.	.	TRBV19	TGTGCCAGTAGGCGAGCACACAGGCAGGGGATTCGTCAGCCCCAGCATTTT	CASRRAHRQGIRQPQHF
TRBJ1-1	TRBD1	many	TRBV30	TGTGCCTGGGAGAACAGGGGGGGAGCTTTCTTT	CAWENRGGAFF
TRBJ2-7	TRBD2	few	TRBV10-1	TGCGCCAGCACGGGGAGGGCGAACCACGAGCAGTACTTC	CASTGRANHEQYF
TRBJ1-1	.	.	TRBV29-1	TGCAGCACCGGACATGGCAACACTGAAGCTTTCTTT	CSTGHGNTEAFF
TRBJ2-3	.	.	TRBV5-5	TGTGCCAGCAGCTTTCTGGACAGCACAGATACGCAGTATTTT	CASSFLDSTDTQYF
TRBJ2-7	TRBD1	few	TRBV18	TGTGCCAGCTCCTGGGACAGGGTACCTCGGGAGCAGTACTTC	CASSWDRVPREQYF
TRBJ2-1	TRBD2	many	TRBV19	TGTGCCAGTAGTATCCTCCAGACTAGCCGGAACAATGAGCAGTTCTTC	CASSILQTSRNNEQFF